In its sample, the clone carrying this T cell receptor (beta chain) was seen a few times. Its antigen remains unidentified. The sample is drawn from a study of identical twins. General study points: Carriage of fewer insertions was seen in abundant cord blood beta clonotypes, whereas memory repertoires showed none.

One entry per CDR3 protein results from TCRdb running MiXCR on the 5' RACE reads. There are 1.5 million to 2 million distinct CDR3 sequences in the sample; about 30% occur only once, and 0.25% to 0.3% lies in the top ten. Among all donors, each was a healthy Caucasian. The CDR3 covers 18 residues. Germline values: CDR1 MDHEN, CDR2 SYDVKM. Trimming pared 1 base from V and 3 bases from J, leaving 22 bases between. This TCR was sampled from a newborn girl in good health. Sequencing input: cord blood. The V and J genes are TRBV28 and TRBJ2-7; possible D gene TRBD2, 5 bases. The CDR3 loop reads CASSLLGPGLLGLYEQYF. The DNA for the CDR3 is TGTGCCAGCAGTTTATTGGGCCCCGGACTCCTAGGCCTCTACGAGCAGTACTTC.